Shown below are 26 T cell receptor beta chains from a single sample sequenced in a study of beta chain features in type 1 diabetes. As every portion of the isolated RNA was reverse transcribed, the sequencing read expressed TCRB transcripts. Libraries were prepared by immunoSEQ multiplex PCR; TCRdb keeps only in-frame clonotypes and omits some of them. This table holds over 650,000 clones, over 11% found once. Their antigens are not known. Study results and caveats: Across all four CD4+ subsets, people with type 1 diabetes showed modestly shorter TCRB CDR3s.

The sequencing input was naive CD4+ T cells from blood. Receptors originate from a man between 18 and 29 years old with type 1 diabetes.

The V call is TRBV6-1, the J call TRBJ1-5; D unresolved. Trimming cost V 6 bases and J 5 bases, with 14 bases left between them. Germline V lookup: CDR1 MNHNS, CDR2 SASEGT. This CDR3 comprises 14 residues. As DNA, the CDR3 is TGTGCCAGCAGCGCCTTCCGGCGGGATCAGCCCCAGCATTTT. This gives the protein CASSAFRRDQPQHF.

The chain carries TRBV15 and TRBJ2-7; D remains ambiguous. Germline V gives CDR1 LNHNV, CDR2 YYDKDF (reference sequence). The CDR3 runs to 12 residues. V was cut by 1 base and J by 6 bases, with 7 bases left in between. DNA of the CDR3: TGTGCCACCAGCAGAGTAGGTTCCGAGCAGTACTTC. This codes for CATSRVGSEQYF.

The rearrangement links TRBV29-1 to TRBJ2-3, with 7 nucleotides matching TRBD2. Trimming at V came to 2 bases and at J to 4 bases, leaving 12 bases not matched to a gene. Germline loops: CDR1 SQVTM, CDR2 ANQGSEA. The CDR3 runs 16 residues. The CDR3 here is CSVERVGGSIADTQYF. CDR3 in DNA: TGCAGCGTTGAAAGGGTTGGCGGGAGTATTGCAGATACGCAGTATTTT.

CDR3 nucleotide sequence: TGTGCCAGCAGTTTCCAGGGGGCAAATGGCTACACCTTC. Amino acids: CASSFQGANGYTF. The chain uses TRBV28 and TRBJ1-2, with 8 bases lining up with TRBD1. CDR1 MDHEN and CDR2 SYDVKM come from the germline V gene. Unmatched junction bases numbered 3, after V lost 3 bases and J lost 6 bases. This CDR3 is 13 amino acids long.

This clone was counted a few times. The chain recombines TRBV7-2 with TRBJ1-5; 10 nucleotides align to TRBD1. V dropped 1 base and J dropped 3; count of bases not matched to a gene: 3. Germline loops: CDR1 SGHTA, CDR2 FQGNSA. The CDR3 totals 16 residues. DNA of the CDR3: TGTGCCAGCAGCTTAGTTGGGACAGGGGACAATCAGCCCCAGCATTTT. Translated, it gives CASSLVGTGDNQPQHF.

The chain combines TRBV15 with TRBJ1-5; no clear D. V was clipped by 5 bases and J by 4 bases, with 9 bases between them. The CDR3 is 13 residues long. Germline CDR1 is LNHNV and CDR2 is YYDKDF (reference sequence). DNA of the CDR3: TGTGCCACCAGCCTCGGAGGGAATCAGCCCCAGCATTTT. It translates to CATSLGGNQPQHF.

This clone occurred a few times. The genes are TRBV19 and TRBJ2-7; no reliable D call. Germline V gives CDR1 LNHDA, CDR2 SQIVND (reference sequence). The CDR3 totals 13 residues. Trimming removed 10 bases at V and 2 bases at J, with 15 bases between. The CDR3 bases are TGTGCCACCAAGGTGGACGATACCTACGAGCAGTACTTC. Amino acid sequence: CATKVDDTYEQYF.

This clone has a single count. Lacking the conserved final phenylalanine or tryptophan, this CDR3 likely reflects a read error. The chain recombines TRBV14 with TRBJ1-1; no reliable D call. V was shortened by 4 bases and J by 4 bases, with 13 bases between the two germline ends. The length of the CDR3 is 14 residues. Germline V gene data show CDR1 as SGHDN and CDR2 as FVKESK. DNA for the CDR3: TGTGCCAGCAGCCTCCTGACCGTTCTCACTGAAGCTTTCTTG. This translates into CASSLLTVLTEAFL.

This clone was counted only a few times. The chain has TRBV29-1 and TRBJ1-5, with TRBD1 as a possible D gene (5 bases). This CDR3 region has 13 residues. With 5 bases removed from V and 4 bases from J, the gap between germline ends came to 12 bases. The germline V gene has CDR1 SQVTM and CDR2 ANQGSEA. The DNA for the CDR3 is TGCAGCGTTAGTGGGGGTAGGAATCAGCCCCAGCATTTT. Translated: CSVSGGRNQPQHF.

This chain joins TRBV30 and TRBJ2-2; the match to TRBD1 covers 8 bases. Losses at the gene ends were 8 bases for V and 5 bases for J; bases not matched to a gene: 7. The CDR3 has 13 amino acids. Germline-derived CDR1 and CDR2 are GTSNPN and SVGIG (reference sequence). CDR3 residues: CAQAGGATGELFF. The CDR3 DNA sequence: TGTGCCCAGGCAGGGGGCGCGACCGGGGAGCTGTTTTTT.

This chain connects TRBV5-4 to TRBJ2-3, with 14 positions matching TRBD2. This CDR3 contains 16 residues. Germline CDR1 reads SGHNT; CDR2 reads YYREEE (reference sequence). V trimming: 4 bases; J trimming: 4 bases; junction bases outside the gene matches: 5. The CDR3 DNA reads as TGTGCCAGCAGCCCGGGACTAGCGGGAGTTGCAGATACGCAGTATTTT. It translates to CASSPGLAGVADTQYF.

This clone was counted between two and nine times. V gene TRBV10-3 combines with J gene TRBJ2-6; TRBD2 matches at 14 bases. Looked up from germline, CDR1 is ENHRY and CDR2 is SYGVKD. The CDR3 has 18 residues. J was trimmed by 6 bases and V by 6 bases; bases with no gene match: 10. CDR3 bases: TGTGCCATCAGGCCGGGACTAGCGGGAGATGCAGAGGCCAACGTCCTGACTTTC. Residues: CAIRPGLAGDAEANVLTF.

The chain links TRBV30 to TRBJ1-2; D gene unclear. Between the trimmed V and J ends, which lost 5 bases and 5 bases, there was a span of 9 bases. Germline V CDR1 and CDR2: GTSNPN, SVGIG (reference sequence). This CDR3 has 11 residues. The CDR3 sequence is CAWGEGYGYTF. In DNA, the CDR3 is TGTGCCTGGGGGGAGGGATATGGCTACACCTTC.

The CDR3 is CASSSPSSYNEQFF. CDR3 bases: TGTGCCAGCAGCTCGCCTAGCTCCTACAATGAGCAGTTCTTC. The chain combines TRBV13 with TRBJ2-1; the D is unclear. Germline CDR1 and CDR2: PRHDT and FYEKMQ (reference sequence). The CDR3 runs 14 residues. Deletions cut 4 bases from V and 0 bases from J, with 7 bases between.

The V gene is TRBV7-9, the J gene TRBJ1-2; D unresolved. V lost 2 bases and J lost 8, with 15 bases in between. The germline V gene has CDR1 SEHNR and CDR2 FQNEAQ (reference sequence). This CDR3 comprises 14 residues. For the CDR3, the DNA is TGTGCCAGCAGCTTATCGAACCCTCACGGGGGCTACACCTTC. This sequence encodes CASSLSNPHGGYTF.

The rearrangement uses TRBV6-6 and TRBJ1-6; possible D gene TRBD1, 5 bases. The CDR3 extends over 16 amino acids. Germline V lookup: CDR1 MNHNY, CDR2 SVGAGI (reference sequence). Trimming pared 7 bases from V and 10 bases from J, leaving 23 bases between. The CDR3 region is CASTLPSRSGGSPLHF. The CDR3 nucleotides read TGTGCCAGCACCCTTCCCTCAAGGTCGGGGGGATCACCCCTCCACTTT.

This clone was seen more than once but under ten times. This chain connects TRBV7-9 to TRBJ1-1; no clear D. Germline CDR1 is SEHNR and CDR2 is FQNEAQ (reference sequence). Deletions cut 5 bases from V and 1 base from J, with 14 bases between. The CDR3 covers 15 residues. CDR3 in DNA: TGTGCCAGCAGCCCTCAACTGACGACGAACACTGAAGCTTTCTTT. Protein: CASSPQLTTNTEAFF.

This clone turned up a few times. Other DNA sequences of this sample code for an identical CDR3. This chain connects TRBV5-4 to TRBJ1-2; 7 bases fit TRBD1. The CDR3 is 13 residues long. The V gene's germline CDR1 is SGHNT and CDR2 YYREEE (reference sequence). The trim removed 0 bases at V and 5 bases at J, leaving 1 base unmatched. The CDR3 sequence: CASSLAGGYGYTF. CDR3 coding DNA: TGTGCCAGCAGCTTGGCAGGGGGATATGGCTACACCTTC. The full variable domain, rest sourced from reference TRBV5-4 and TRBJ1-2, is ETGVTQSPTHLIKTRGQQVTLRCSSQSGHNTVSWYQQALGQGPQFIFQYYREEENGRGNFPPRFSGLQFPNYSSELNVNALELDDSALYLCASSLAGGYGYTFGSGTRLTVV.

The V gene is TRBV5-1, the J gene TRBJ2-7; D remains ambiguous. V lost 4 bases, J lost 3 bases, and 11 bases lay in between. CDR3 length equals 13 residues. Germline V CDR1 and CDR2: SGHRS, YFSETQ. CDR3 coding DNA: TGCGCCAGCAGCGCGCCCAGAGGCTACGAGCAGTACTTC. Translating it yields CASSAPRGYEQYF. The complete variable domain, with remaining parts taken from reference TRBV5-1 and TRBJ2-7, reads KAGVTQTPRYLIKTRGQQVTLSCSPISGHRSVSWYQQTPGQGLQFLFEYFSETQRNKGNFPGRFSGRQFSNSRSEMNVSTLELGDSALYLCASSAPRGYEQYFGPGTRLTVT.

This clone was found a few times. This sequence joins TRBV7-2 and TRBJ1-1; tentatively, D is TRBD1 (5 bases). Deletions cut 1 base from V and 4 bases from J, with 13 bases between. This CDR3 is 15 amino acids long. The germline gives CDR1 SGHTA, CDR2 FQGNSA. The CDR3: CASSLEAGRFTEAFF. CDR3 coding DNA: TGTGCCAGCAGCTTAGAGGCAGGGCGATTCACTGAAGCTTTCTTT.

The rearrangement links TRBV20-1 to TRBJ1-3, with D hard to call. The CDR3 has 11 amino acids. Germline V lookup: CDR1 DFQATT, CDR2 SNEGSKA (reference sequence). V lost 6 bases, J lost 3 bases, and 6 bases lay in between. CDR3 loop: CSATSGNTIYF. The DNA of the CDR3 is TGCAGTGCCACCAGTGGAAACACCATATATTTT.

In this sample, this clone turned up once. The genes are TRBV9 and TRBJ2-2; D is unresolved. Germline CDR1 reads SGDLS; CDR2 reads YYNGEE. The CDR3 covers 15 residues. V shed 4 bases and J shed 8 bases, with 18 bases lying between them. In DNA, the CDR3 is TGTGCCAGCAGCCCCTACTCTGGCGGATGGGGGGAGCTGTTTTTT. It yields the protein CASSPYSGGWGELFF.

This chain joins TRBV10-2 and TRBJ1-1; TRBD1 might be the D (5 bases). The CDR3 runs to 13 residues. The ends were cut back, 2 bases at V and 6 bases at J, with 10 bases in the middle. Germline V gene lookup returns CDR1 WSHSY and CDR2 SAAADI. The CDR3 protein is CASSEPTDAEAFF. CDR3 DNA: TGCGCCAGCAGTGAGCCGACAGATGCTGAAGCTTTCTTT.

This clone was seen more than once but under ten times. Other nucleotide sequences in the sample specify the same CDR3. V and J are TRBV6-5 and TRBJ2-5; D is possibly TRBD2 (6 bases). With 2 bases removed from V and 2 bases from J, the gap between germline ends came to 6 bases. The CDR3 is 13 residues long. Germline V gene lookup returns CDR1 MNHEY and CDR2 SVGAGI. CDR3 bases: TGTGCCAGCAGTTACCGGGGGCAAGAGACCCAGTACTTC. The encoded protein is CASSYRGQETQYF.

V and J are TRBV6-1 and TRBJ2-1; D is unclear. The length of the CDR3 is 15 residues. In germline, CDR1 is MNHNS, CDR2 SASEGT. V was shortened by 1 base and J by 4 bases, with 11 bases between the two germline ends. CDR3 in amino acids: CASSEGVGRYNEQFF. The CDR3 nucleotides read TGTGCCAGCAGTGAAGGTGTGGGTAGATACAATGAGCAGTTCTTC.

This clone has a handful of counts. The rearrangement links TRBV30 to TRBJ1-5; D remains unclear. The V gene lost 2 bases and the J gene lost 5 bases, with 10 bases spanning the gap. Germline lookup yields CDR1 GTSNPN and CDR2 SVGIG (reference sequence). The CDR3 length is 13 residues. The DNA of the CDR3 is TGTGCCTGGAGTAAGGCGGTCGATCAGCCCCAGCATTTT. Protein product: CAWSKAVDQPQHF.